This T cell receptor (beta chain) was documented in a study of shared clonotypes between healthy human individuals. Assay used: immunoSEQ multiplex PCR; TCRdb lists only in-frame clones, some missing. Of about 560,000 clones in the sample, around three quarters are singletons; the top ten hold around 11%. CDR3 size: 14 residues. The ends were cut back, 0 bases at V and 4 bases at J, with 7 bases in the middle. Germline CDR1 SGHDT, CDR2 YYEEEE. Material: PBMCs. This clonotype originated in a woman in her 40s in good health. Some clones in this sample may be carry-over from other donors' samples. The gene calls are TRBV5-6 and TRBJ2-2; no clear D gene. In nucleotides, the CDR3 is TGTGCCAGCAGCTTGGCATCCGGCACCGGGGAGCTGTTTTTT. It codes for CASSLASGTGELFF. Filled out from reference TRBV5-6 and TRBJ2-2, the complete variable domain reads DAGVTQSPTHLIKTRGQQVTLRCSPKSGHDTVSWYQQALGQGPQFIFQYYEEEERQRGNFPDRFSGHQFPNYSSELNVNALLLGDSALYLCASSLASGTGELFFGEGSRLTVL.